These 5 T cell receptor beta chains came from one sample sequenced in a study of cytomegalovirus exposure and HLA in healthy donors. In the PCR, 60 Vbeta and 13 Jbeta primers were used. Only in-frame clones appear in the TCRdb table, and some are missing; sequencing was by immunoSEQ multiplex PCR. The table has 110,000 to 150,000 clones, roughly 77% seen once. The specimen was PBMCs. The receptors derive from a male donor in good health and CMV-seronegative.

The chain joins TRBV5-1 to TRBJ2-1; 10 nucleotides align to TRBD2. V lost 7 bases to trimming and J lost 5 bases; unmatched junction nucleotides: 12. Germline CDR1 is SGHRS and CDR2 is YFSETQ. The CDR3 runs 16 residues. The CDR3 protein is CASGRRQRGGHNEQFF. In DNA form, the CDR3 reads TGCGCCAGCGGCCGGCGTCAGCGGGGGGGTCACAATGAGCAGTTCTTC.

This clone was seen only once. V gene TRBV13 combines with J gene TRBJ2-3; TRBD2 matches 8 bases. The CDR3 contains 15 residues. With 4 bases clipped from V and 0 bases from J, the junction kept 3 bases outside the gene matches. Germline V CDR1 and CDR2: PRHDT, FYEKMQ (reference sequence). CDR3 protein: CASSSGGASTDTQYF. In DNA form, the CDR3 reads TGTGCCAGCAGCTCCGGGGGGGCTAGCACAGATACGCAGTATTTT.

This clone was found once. The J gene is TRBJ1-1, the V gene TRBV28; TRBD1 matches 8 bases. The CDR3 sequence is 13 residues long. Losses at the gene ends were 4 bases for V and 7 bases for J; bases not matched to a gene: 5. The germline V gene encodes CDR1 MDHEN and CDR2 SYDVKM. CDR3 residues: CASSSRTGYEAFF. The CDR3 DNA reads as TGTGCCAGCAGTTCACGGACAGGGTATGAAGCTTTCTTT.

The V and J genes are TRBV4-1 and TRBJ2-1, with 9 positions matching TRBD1. V shed 1 base, J shed 6 bases, and the junction held 4 bases outside the gene matches. The CDR3 covers 15 residues. Germline CDR1 is MGHRA and CDR2 is YSYEKL. The CDR3 loop reads CASSQAGTGFNEQFF. The DNA of the CDR3 is TGCGCCAGCAGCCAAGCCGGGACAGGGTTCAATGAGCAGTTCTTC.

The chain is built from TRBV28 and TRBJ2-2; possibly TRBD1 for D (6 bases). Germline V CDR1 and CDR2: MDHEN, SYDVKM. The CDR3 is 15 residues long. Trimming shortened V by 2 bases and J by 2 bases, and 9 bases separated the two germline ends. The CDR3 is CASSLPGANTGELFF. In nucleotides, the CDR3 is TGTGCCAGCAGTTTACCAGGGGCCAACACCGGGGAGCTGTTTTTT.